Below are 5 T cell receptor beta chains sequenced from a single sample in a study of Ad26.COV2.S vaccination and SARS-CoV-2 variants. TCRdb's table, derived via immunoSEQ multiplex PCR, lists solely in-frame clones and lacks some. The table records about 460,000 clones, approximately 90% of them present only once. Treatment: roughly 19 received Ad26.COV2.S at low or high dose, single or two shots; about five received placebo; per-sample allocation not given. The samples date from day 63 after the first vaccine or placebo injection. Specimen: peripheral blood, collected in a trial of Ad26.COV2.S vaccine versus placebo. These receptors were collected from a person between 18 and 65 years old who received the Ad26.COV2.S COVID-19 vaccine or a placebo.

This chain links TRBV20-1 with TRBJ1-1; a possible D gene is TRBD1 (6 bases). Germline CDR1 DFQATT, CDR2 SNEGSKA (reference sequence). The CDR3 has 11 residues. CDR3 in amino acids: CRGQINTEAFF. The CDR3 DNA reads as TGCAGAGGACAGATAAACACTGAAGCTTTCTTT.

The genes are TRBV10-3 and TRBJ1-4; tentative D call: TRBD1 (5 bases). Trimming shortened V by 11 bases and J by 7 bases, and 14 bases separated the two germline ends. This CDR3 contains 12 residues. Germline CDR1 reads ENHRY; CDR2 reads SYGVKD. CDR3 coding DNA: TGTGCCTCGTCGGGACTTGGTGAAAAACTGTTTTTT. Translating it yields CASSGLGEKLFF.

CDR3 residues: CASSQGTSGIPKVYNEQFF. The CDR3 bases are TGTGCCAGCAGCCAGGGGACTAGCGGGATTCCCAAAGTCTACAATGAGCAGTTCTTC. The rearrangement joins TRBV14 to TRBJ2-1, with 13 bases lining up with TRBD2. The germline V gene encodes CDR1 SGHDN and CDR2 FVKESK. Unmatched junction bases numbered 11, after V lost 3 bases and J lost 3 bases. This CDR3 has 19 residues.

This chain joins TRBV15 and TRBJ2-1, with a weak D call TRBD1 (5 bases). This CDR3 region has 14 residues. Germline V gene lookup returns CDR1 LNHNV and CDR2 YYDKDF (reference sequence). Trimming took 3 bases from V and 5 from J, leaving 11 bases between them. In DNA, the CDR3 is TGTGCCACCAGCAGGCCAGGGCTTAACAATGAGCAGTTCTTC. It specifies CATSRPGLNNEQFF.

The CDR3 DNA sequence: TGTGCCAGCATCCTGACAGGGGCAGGCTCTGGGGCCAACGTCCTGACTTTC. Amino acid sequence: CASILTGAGSGANVLTF. The chain has TRBV2 and TRBJ2-6; 8 bases are shared with TRBD1. This CDR3 has 17 amino acids. Germline V gives CDR1 SNHLY, CDR2 FYNNEI. The V segment lost 7 bases and the J segment 0 bases; nucleotides outside the gene matches: 8.